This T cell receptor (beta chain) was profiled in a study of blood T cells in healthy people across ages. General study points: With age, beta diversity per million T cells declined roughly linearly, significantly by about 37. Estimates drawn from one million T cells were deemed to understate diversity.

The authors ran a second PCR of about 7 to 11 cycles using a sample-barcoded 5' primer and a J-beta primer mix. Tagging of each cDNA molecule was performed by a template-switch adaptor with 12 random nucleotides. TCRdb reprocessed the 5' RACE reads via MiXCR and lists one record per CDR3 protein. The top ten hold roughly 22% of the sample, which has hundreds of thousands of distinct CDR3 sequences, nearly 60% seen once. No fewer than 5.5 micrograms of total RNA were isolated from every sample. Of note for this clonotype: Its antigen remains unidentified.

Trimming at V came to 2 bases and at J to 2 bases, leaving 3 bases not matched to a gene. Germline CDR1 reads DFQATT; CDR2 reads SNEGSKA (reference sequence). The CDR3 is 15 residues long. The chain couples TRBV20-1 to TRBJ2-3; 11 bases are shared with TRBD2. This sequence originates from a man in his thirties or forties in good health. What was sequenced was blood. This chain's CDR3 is CSARNSGRDTDTQYF. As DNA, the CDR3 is TGCAGTGCTAGAAATAGCGGGAGGGACACAGATACGCAGTATTTT.